Each of the 20 T cell receptor beta chains below was sequenced from the same sample in a study of blood T cells in healthy people across ages. The use of a sample-barcoded 5' primer and a J-beta primer mix characterized a second PCR of roughly 6 to 11 cycles. From the 5' RACE reads, TCRdb called clonotypes with MiXCR, one entry per CDR3 protein. This sample yields 450,000 to 600,000 distinct CDR3 sequences, of which roughly a quarter are seen a single time; under 4.5% belongs to the top ten. These same records also appear under a second study, on T cells of mothers and their children.

Sequences were obtained from blood. The receptors derive from a boy between 2 and 10 years old in good health.

The chain couples TRBV12-3 or TRBV12-4 to TRBJ1-2; TRBD1 aligns across 7 bases. The CDR3 extends over 15 amino acids. J gave up 5 bases and V 6 bases, and 12 bases lay outside the gene matches. The CDR3 nucleotides are TGTGCCAGCAGCCGAACCCCCGGGACAGCTTATGGCTACACCTTC. Amino acids: CASSRTPGTAYGYTF.

The rearrangement uses TRBV5-1 and TRBJ2-2; D possibly uses TRBD1 or TRBD2 (6 bases each). The CDR3 has 16 amino acids. Germline lookup yields CDR1 SGHRS and CDR2 YFSETQ. Trimming cost V 3 bases and J 5 bases, with 17 bases left between them. CDR3 sequence (DNA): TGCGCCAGCAGCTCTCTAGGGGGGCAAGAAACCGGGGAGCTGTTTTTT. This sequence encodes CASSSLGGQETGELFF. Full variable domain (remainder filled in from reference TRBV5-1 and TRBJ2-2): KAGVTQTPRYLIKTRGQQVTLSCSPISGHRSVSWYQQTPGQGLQFLFEYFSETQRNKGNFPGRFSGRQFSNSRSEMNVSTLELGDSALYLCASSSLGGQETGELFFGEGSRLTVL.

The genes are TRBV20-1 and TRBJ2-5, with TRBD2 identical over 7 bases. The end of the DNA aligns better with TRBJ2-7, so the J call may be wrong. This CDR3 has 16 amino acids. Germline V gene data show CDR1 as DFQATT and CDR2 as SNEGSKA (reference sequence). The CDR3 DNA reads as TGCAGTGCTAACGACCGACGGGAGGCCTTATCCTACGAGCAGTACTTC. It codes for CSANDRREALSYEQYF.

The chain recombines TRBV7-2 with TRBJ2-7, with 11 nucleotides matching TRBD2. Germline CDR1 is SGHTA and CDR2 is FQGNSA. Losses at the gene ends were 7 bases for V and 2 bases for J; bases not matched to a gene: 7. This CDR3 region has 15 residues. The CDR3 is CASTHLAGGTYEQYF. In nucleotides, the CDR3 is TGTGCCAGCACCCACTTAGCGGGAGGGACCTACGAGCAGTACTTC.

This clonotype was observed a handful of times. This chain joins TRBV5-1 and TRBJ2-5; unclear D gene. The CDR3 runs 13 residues. Germline V gene sequence: CDR1 SGHRS, CDR2 YFSETQ. V was clipped by 9 bases and J by 3 bases, with 15 bases between them. CDR3 amino acids: CATHDQDKETQYF. The CDR3 DNA reads as TGCGCCACCCATGACCAAGACAAAGAGACCCAGTACTTC.

Only a few counts were recorded for this clonotype. The rearrangement joins TRBV9 to TRBJ2-5, with D possibly being TRBD1 or TRBD2 (5 bases each). The CDR3 spans 15 residues. CDR1 is SGDLS and CDR2 is YYNGEE in the germline V gene. The V and J ends lost 0 bases and 5 bases respectively, with 14 bases between them. The CDR3 region has the DNA TGTGCCAGCAGCGTAGACCCAGGGAGTCTGGAGACCCAGTACTTC. Protein: CASSVDPGSLETQYF.

J is TRBJ1-2 and V is TRBV6-5; weak D call: TRBD1 (6 bases). CDR1 is MNHEY, CDR2 SVGAGI, per germline. Trimming removed 4 bases at V and 1 base at J, with 13 bases between. The CDR3 loop spans 15 amino acids. CDR3 sequence: CASSSILDSNYGYTF. CDR3 sequence (DNA): TGTGCCAGCAGTTCCATTCTGGACAGTAACTATGGCTACACCTTC.

This chain connects TRBV20-1 to TRBJ2-5; D perhaps matches TRBD1 (6 bases). The germline V gene encodes CDR1 DFQATT and CDR2 SNEGSKA (reference sequence). CDR3 length: 15 residues. V was trimmed by 4 bases and J by 1 base, leaving 16 bases between them. CDR3 sequence: CSATPMKDSQETQYF. In DNA form, the CDR3 reads TGCAGTGCTACCCCAATGAAGGACAGCCAAGAGACCCAGTACTTC.

This clonotype was found many times. This chain connects TRBV28 to TRBJ2-5; D not certain. V dropped 2 bases and J dropped 1 base, with 8 bases sitting between them. Per the germline V gene, CDR1 is MDHEN and CDR2 is SYDVKM. There are 14 residues in the CDR3. CDR3 residues: CASSLNRAQETQYF. The CDR3 region has the DNA TGTGCCAGCAGTTTAAACAGAGCCCAAGAGACCCAGTACTTC.

This rearrangement joins TRBV29-1 to TRBJ2-7; TRBD1 is a possible D gene (5 bases). This CDR3 region has 15 residues. CDR1 and CDR2 (germline): SQVTM, ANQGSEA. Trimming stripped 0 bases from V and 2 bases from J, with 14 bases between. CDR3 protein: CSVEDQYQGPYEQYF. The DNA for the CDR3 is TGCAGCGTTGAAGATCAATACCAGGGTCCCTACGAGCAGTACTTC.

This clonotype was picked up a small number of times. The chain joins TRBV7-3 to TRBJ2-3, with 9 bases fitting TRBD2. CDR1 SGHTA and CDR2 FQGTGA come from the germline V gene. The CDR3 consists of 18 residues. After removal of 7 bases from V and 7 bases from J, the junction contained 21 bases not matched to a gene. This CDR3 reads CASTASTPGTSSFNTQYF. The CDR3 nucleotides read TGTGCCAGCACCGCTTCAACACCCGGGACTAGCTCATTCAATACGCAGTATTTT. The full variable domain, completed using reference TRBV7-3 and TRBJ2-3, is GAGVSQTPSNKVTEKGKYVELRCDPISGHTALYWYRQSLGQGPEFLIYFQGTGAADDSGLPNDRFFAVRPEGSVSTLKIQRTERGDSAVYLCASTASTPGTSSFNTQYFGPGTRLTVL.

This clonotype came up a few times. This chain joins TRBV10-3 and TRBJ1-1, with 8 bases lining up with TRBD1. This CDR3 is 12 amino acids long. In germline, CDR1 is ENHRY, CDR2 SYGVKD. Trimming took 2 bases from V and 10 from J; bases not matched to a gene: 3. As DNA, the CDR3 is TGTGCCATCAGTGAGGGACAGGGACGAGCTTTCTTT. It specifies CAISEGQGRAFF.

This rearrangement joins TRBV7-2 to TRBJ2-7, with D perhaps matching TRBD2 (5 bases). Germline CDR1 SGHTA, CDR2 FQGNSA. The CDR3 spans 15 residues. Trimming removed 5 bases from V and 0 bases from J, with 14 bases in between. The CDR3 region has the DNA TGTGCCAGCAGCCTCCCACTAGGCAGCTCCTACGAGCAGTACTTC. Translated, it gives CASSLPLGSSYEQYF.

In DNA, the CDR3 is TGCAGTGCTAGAGATAGGACTAGCGGTTCCTACAATGAGCAGTTCTTC. Protein sequence: CSARDRTSGSYNEQFF. V gene TRBV20-1 combines with J gene TRBJ2-1; TRBD2 aligns across 10 bases. The junction had 3 bases not matched to a gene; V was cut back by 0 bases and J by 1 base. Germline values: CDR1 DFQATT, CDR2 SNEGSKA (reference sequence). This CDR3 is 16 amino acids long.

This clonotype was detected many times. The chain combines TRBV9 with TRBJ1-4; TRBD1 matches at 9 bases. The CDR3 sequence is 16 residues long. The V gene end was trimmed by 4 bases and the J gene end by 10 bases; junction bases not matched to a gene: 14. Germline values: CDR1 SGDLS, CDR2 YYNGEE. CDR3 in DNA: TGTGCCAGCAGCCAAGATCCTACGGGACAGGGAGGAAAACTGTTTTTT. It specifies CASSQDPTGQGGKLFF.

The chain uses TRBV29-1 and TRBJ1-2; TRBD1 agrees at 8 bases. Germline V gene lookup returns CDR1 SQVTM and CDR2 ANQGSEA. Germline trimming cut 5 bases from V and 2 bases from J; bases unmatched to any gene: 7. The CDR3 has 14 residues. Here the CDR3 reads CSVIVTGGNYGYTF. CDR3 DNA: TGCAGCGTTATAGTTACAGGGGGAAACTATGGCTACACCTTC. Drawing the rest from reference TRBV29-1 and TRBJ1-2, the complete variable domain is SAVISQKPSRDICQRGTSLTIQCQVDSQVTMMFWYRQQPGQSLTLIATANQGSEATYESGFVIDKFPISRPNLTFSTLTVSNMSPEDSSIYLCSVIVTGGNYGYTFGSGTRLTVV.

The chain recombines TRBV13 with TRBJ2-3; D is unclear. V was clipped by 5 bases and J by 2 bases, with 14 bases between them. Germline V gene lookup returns CDR1 PRHDT and CDR2 FYEKMQ (reference sequence). The CDR3 has 15 amino acids. The CDR3 DNA reads TGTGCCAGCAGCCCTATAGAAGTGCCCACAGATACGCAGTATTTT. Translated, it gives CASSPIEVPTDTQYF.

The chain carries TRBV3-1 and TRBJ1-2; D not resolved. The CDR3 is made up of 16 amino acids. CDR1 is LGHDT, CDR2 YNNKEL, per germline (reference sequence). V was pared by 5 bases and J by 4 bases, with 20 bases between. The CDR3 nucleotides read TGTGCCAGCAGCGTAGGACGGAGCCAAACTTCCTATGGCTACACCTTC. It yields the protein CASSVGRSQTSYGYTF. Using reference TRBV3-1 and TRBJ1-2 for the parts outside the CDR3, the full variable domain is DTAVSQTPKYLVTQMGNDKSIKCEQNLGHDTMYWYKQDSKKFLKIMFSYNNKELIINETVPNRFSPKSPDKAHLNLHINSLELGDSAVYFCASSVGRSQTSYGYTFGSGTRLTVV.

The genes are TRBV5-6 and TRBJ2-3, with 15 bases fitting TRBD2. Germline lookup yields CDR1 SGHDT and CDR2 YYEEEE. After removal of 1 base from V and 2 bases from J, the junction contained 5 bases not matched to a gene. The CDR3 is 18 residues long. For the CDR3, the DNA is TGTGCCAGCAGCTTGTCGGGACTAGCGGGAGGACTCACAGATACGCAGTATTTT. Residues: CASSLSGLAGGLTDTQYF.

This clonotype came up a few times. This sequence joins TRBV9 and TRBJ2-3; D is possibly TRBD2 (5 bases). This CDR3 has 16 amino acids. With 0 bases removed from V and 4 bases from J, the gap between germline ends came to 15 bases. The V gene's germline CDR1 is SGDLS and CDR2 YYNGEE. The CDR3 DNA reads as TGTGCCAGCAGCGTAGAGGCGGGCTTACCCCCAGATACGCAGTATTTT. It encodes CASSVEAGLPPDTQYF.